Listed below are T cell receptor beta chains from one sample, sequenced in a study of cytomegalovirus exposure and HLA in healthy donors. TCRdb's copy holds only in-frame clones and misses some; the assay was immunoSEQ multiplex PCR. Found here are under 150,000 clones, roughly 90% of them singletons; the top ten hold approximately 0.7%. Sequencing was performed on PBMCs. These receptor sequences come from a man younger than 35 in good health and CMV-seronegative. Both conserved end residues are part of each CDR3. D genes are given only for firm matches. A row's size may be missing; if present it is once, few, many or a size class.

d_call,v_call,clone_size,j_call,cdr3_nt,cdr3_aa
TRBD1,TRBV28,NA,TRBJ1-2,TGTGCCAGCAGTCGTGGAGGACAGGGGGCTGGGGGCTACACCTTC,CASSRGGQGAGGYTF
NA,TRBV11-2,NA,TRBJ1-1,TGTGCCAGCACCCGCGACAGAGTGAACACTGAAGCTTTCTTT,CASTRDRVNTEAFF
TRBD1,TRBV5-1,NA,TRBJ1-1,TGCGCCAGCAGCGTAGGAGGGGGCAGGACTGAAGCTTTCTTT,CASSVGGGRTEAFF
TRBD1,TRBV11-2,NA,TRBJ2-2,TGTGCCAGTCTGACTGTGGTCGGGACAGGGGGCGGCACCGGGGAGCTGTTTTTT,CASLTVVGTGGGTGELFF
NA,TRBV29-1,NA,TRBJ1-1,TGCAGCGGGGTGGACATCGTGCTGGAAGGGGCTTTCTTT,CSGVDIVLEGAFF
TRBD1,TRBV5-4,NA,TRBJ2-3,TGTGCCAGCAGCTCACTATCAGGACAGGGCCCTTTGTATTTT,CASSSLSGQGPLYF
TRBD1,TRBV18,NA,TRBJ1-1,TGTGCCAGCTCACCCCGGACAGGTGAAATGGTCGTAGAAGCTTTCTTT,CASSPRTGEMVVEAFF
NA,TRBV6-5,NA,TRBJ2-5,TGTGCCAGCAGTTTTCAGGGAGGAGAGACCCAGTACTTC,CASSFQGGETQYF
TRBD2,TRBV7-2,NA,TRBJ2-3,TGTGCCAGCAGCTTAAGACTAGCGGGATACACAGATACGCAGTATTTT,CASSLRLAGYTDTQYF
TRBD1,TRBV25-1,NA,TRBJ1-4,TGTGCCAGCAGTGACTCAGGGGGCGCGAGTGAAAAACTGTTTTTT,CASSDSGGASEKLFF
TRBD1,TRBV4-1,few,TRBJ1-5,TGCGCCAGCAGCCAAGATTCGGACAGGGTCGGTCAGCCCCAGCATTTT,CASSQDSDRVGQPQHF
NA,TRBV18,NA,TRBJ2-7,TGTGCCAGCTCACCGTACAGGGGAGGCTCCTACGAGCAGTACTTC,CASSPYRGGSYEQYF
TRBD2,TRBV9,once,TRBJ2-3,TGTGCCAGCAGCGTAGCTCTGGGGACTAGCGGGAGCGGAACCCTCACAGATACGCAGTATTTT,CASSVALGTSGSGTLTDTQYF
NA,TRBV7-2,NA,TRBJ2-3,TGTGCCAGCAGCTTTTATATGAGCACAGATACGCAGTATTTT,CASSFYMSTDTQYF
TRBD2,TRBV5-1,NA,TRBJ2-1,TGCGCCAGCAGCGTTAGCGGGGGGACACACAATGAGCAGTTCTTC,CASSVSGGTHNEQFF
NA,TRBV2,NA,TRBJ1-5,TGTGCCAGCAGTTCAGGGCCCAACTCCAATCAGCCCCAGCATTTT,CASSSGPNSNQPQHF
TRBD2,TRBV6-5,NA,TRBJ2-1,TGTGCCAGCAGATTGGGGACTAGTATCTACAATGAGCAGTTCTTC,CASRLGTSIYNEQFF
NA,TRBV29-1,NA,TRBJ2-4,TGCAGCGTTGAAGATAGTCGGAGCAGCGGAGACAAAAACATTCAGTACTTC,CSVEDSRSSGDKNIQYF
NA,TRBV18,NA,TRBJ1-2,TGTGCCAGCTCACCTGAACGGGGGGGAGTCTACTATGGCTACACCTTC,CASSPERGGVYYGYTF
NA,TRBV30,NA,TRBJ1-1,TGTGCCTGGGGGAGCTTGGAAACTGAAGCTTTCTTT,CAWGSLETEAFF
NA,TRBV9,NA,TRBJ1-2,TGTGCCAGCAGCGATCAGGTGGGCAGCCGGCCCTCTGGCTACACCTTC,CASSDQVGSRPSGYTF
NA,TRBV7-8,NA,TRBJ1-2,TGTGCCAGCAGCCAGGGGTCGGCAGCCTATGGCTACACCTTC,CASSQGSAAYGYTF
TRBD1,TRBV5-1,NA,TRBJ2-7,TGCGCCAGCAGCTTGGCCGGCTCAGGACAGGGGGCGATCGAGCAGTACTTC,CASSLAGSGQGAIEQYF
TRBD2,TRBV7-6,NA,TRBJ2-1,TGTGCCAGCAGCTTAGGGACTAGCGGGAGGGCCTACAATGAGCAGTTCTTC,CASSLGTSGRAYNEQFF
NA,TRBV13,NA,TRBJ2-2,TGTGCCAGCAGCTTTGGCCGGGGCACCGGGGAGCTGTTTTTT,CASSFGRGTGELFF
NA,TRBV5-1,NA,TRBJ1-5,TGCGCCAGCAGCCCGGACACTAGCAATCAGCCCCAGCATTTT,CASSPDTSNQPQHF
NA,TRBV4-1,NA,TRBJ1-1,TGCGCCAGCAGCCAACGTTCGGACAGCCCGAACACTGAAGCTTTCTTT,CASSQRSDSPNTEAFF
TRBD1,TRBV15,NA,TRBJ1-1,TGTGCCACCAACGCGGGACAGTTGAACACTGAAGCTTTCTTT,CATNAGQLNTEAFF
NA,TRBV5-1,NA,TRBJ2-7,TGCGCCAGCAGCAGAGACAGGAATAGAGACGAGCAGTACTTC,CASSRDRNRDEQYF
TRBD2,TRBV7-8,NA,TRBJ2-3,TGTGCCAGCAGCCCCCTAGCGGGGCCGGCCACAGATACGCAGTATTTT,CASSPLAGPATDTQYF
TRBD1,TRBV25-1,once,TRBJ1-2,TGTGCCAGCAGTGAACGGGGACAGGGGAGGGGAAACTATGGCTACACCTTC,CASSERGQGRGNYGYTF
NA,TRBV16,NA,TRBJ1-5,TGTGCCAGCAGCCAAGACAGGCAGTACCAGCCCCAGCATTTT,CASSQDRQYQPQHF
TRBD2,TRBV27,NA,TRBJ2-1,TGTGCCAGCAGTCCATCTAGCGGGAGGCCCAATGAGCAGTTCTTC,CASSPSSGRPNEQFF
NA,TRBV30,NA,TRBJ1-1,TGTGCCTGGGGGGTAGGGGCCCCTGAAGCTTTCTTT,CAWGVGAPEAFF
NA,TRBV6-5,few,TRBJ1-1,TGTGCCAGCAGCCTAATGAGGGCTTCCACTGAAGCTTTCTTT,CASSLMRASTEAFF
TRBD2,TRBV5-6,NA,TRBJ2-7,TGTGCCAGCACCAGAGCGGGGGGTCGAACCTACGAGCAGTACTTC,CASTRAGGRTYEQYF
NA,TRBV30,NA,TRBJ1-3,TGTGCCTGGAGTGTCGGACAGCACTCTGGAAACACCATATATTTT,CAWSVGQHSGNTIYF
NA,TRBV30,NA,TRBJ1-4,TGTGCCTGGAGTGCGCGCGCTAATGAAAAACTGTTTTTT,CAWSARANEKLFF
TRBD1,TRBV6-4,NA,TRBJ1-1,TGTGCCAGCAGTCCCGACAGGGCCGGCACTGAAGCTTTCTTT,CASSPDRAGTEAFF
NA,TRBV11-2,NA,TRBJ2-5,TGTGCCAGCAGCCCCCTTCGGGAGACCCAGTACTTC,CASSPLRETQYF
NA,TRBV18,few,TRBJ1-5,TGTGCCAGCTCACCAAACAGGGAACAAGGTCAGCCCCAGCATTTT,CASSPNREQGQPQHF
TRBD1,TRBV18,NA,TRBJ1-5,TGTGCCAGCTCGGGACAGGTGGGGAATCAGCCCCAGCATTTT,CASSGQVGNQPQHF
NA,TRBV6-1,once,TRBJ2-7,TGTGCCAGCAGTGAACGGGGGATCCCCTACGAGCAGTACTTC,CASSERGIPYEQYF